The T cell receptor beta chain described here comes from a study of Ad26.COV2.S vaccination and SARS-CoV-2 variants. Background on the study: Ad26.COV2.S, an intramuscular injection, was given once or twice 56 days apart. Study-wide findings and caveats: Total T cell responses, in the TCR breadth and depth analyses, may have been underestimated. Recipients of either vaccine or placebo displayed similar breadth of non-spike TCRs.

Regarding this clone: Antigen unknown.

Treatment given: around 19 received Ad26.COV2.S at low or high dose, single or two shots; roughly 5 received placebo; per-sample allocation not given. Sampling happened 63 days after the first vaccine or placebo injection. An 18-55-year-old adult in Boston served as donor. This table comes from immunoSEQ multiplex PCR, and its TCRdb copy is limited to in-frame clones, with some not included. The top ten hold more than 1.5% of the sample, which has more than 400,000 clones, 92% seen once. Specimen: peripheral blood, collected in a trial of Ad26.COV2.S vaccine versus placebo. The sequence came from a person aged 18-60 years who received the Ad26.COV2.S COVID-19 vaccine or a placebo.

CDR3 region: CASSPDSGGPGTQYF. The CDR3 DNA is TGTGCCAGCAGTCCAGATAGCGGGGGGCCGGGGACCCAGTACTTC. The rearrangement uses TRBV27 and TRBJ2-5; the match to TRBD2 covers 10 bases. After removal of 5 bases from V and 7 bases from J, the junction contained 10 bases not matched to a gene. Germline CDR1 reads MNHEY; CDR2 reads SMNVEV (reference sequence). This CDR3 comprises 15 residues.